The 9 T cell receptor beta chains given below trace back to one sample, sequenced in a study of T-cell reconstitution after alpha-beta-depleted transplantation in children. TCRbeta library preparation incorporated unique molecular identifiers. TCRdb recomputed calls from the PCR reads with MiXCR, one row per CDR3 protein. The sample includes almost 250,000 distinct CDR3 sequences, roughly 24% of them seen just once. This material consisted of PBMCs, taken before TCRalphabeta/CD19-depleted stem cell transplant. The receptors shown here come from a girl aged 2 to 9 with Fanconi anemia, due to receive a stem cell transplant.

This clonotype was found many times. The CDR3 DNA sequence: TGTGCCAGCAGCTTAGTGGCTAGATTATACAATGAGCAGTTCTTC. Amino acids: CASSLVARLYNEQFF. The rearrangement uses TRBV7-9 and TRBJ2-1; no firm D call. The CDR3 loop spans 15 amino acids. Trimming shortened V by 1 base and J by 4 bases, and 11 bases separated the two germline ends. CDR1 is SEHNR, CDR2 FQNEAQ, per germline (reference sequence).

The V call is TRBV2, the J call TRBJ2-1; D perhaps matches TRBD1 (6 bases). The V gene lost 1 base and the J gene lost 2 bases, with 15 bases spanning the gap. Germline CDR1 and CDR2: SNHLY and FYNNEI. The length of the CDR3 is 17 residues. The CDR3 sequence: CASSEGSWDTAYNEQFF. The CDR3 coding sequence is TGTGCCAGCAGTGAAGGATCCTGGGACACCGCCTACAATGAGCAGTTCTTC.

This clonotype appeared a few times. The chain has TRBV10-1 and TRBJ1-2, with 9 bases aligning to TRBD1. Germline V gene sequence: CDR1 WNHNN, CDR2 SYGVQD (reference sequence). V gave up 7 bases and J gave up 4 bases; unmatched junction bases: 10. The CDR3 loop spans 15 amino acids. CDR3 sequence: CASTPRTGQGYGYTF. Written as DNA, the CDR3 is TGCGCCAGCACTCCAAGGACGGGACAGGGCTATGGCTACACCTTC.

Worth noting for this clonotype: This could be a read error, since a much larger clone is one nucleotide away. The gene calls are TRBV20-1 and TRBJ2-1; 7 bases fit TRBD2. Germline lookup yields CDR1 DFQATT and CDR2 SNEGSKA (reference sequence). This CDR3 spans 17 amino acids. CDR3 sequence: CCARGRLADISYNEQFF. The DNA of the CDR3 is TGCTGTGCTAGAGGTAGGCTAGCGGATATCTCCTACAATGAGCAGTTCTTC.

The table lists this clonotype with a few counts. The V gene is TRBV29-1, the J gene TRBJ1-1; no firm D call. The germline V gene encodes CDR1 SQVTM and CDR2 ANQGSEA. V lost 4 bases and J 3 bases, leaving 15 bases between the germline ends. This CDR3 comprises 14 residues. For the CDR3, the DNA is TGCAGCGTTGGGCCCCCTCTACGGGACACTGAAGCTTTCTTT. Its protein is CSVGPPLRDTEAFF.

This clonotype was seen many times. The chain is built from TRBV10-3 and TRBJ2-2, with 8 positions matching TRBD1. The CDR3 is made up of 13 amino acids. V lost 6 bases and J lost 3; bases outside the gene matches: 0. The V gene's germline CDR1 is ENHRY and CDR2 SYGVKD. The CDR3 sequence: CAIRTGDTGELFF. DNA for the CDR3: TGTGCCATCAGGACAGGGGACACCGGGGAGCTGTTTTTT.

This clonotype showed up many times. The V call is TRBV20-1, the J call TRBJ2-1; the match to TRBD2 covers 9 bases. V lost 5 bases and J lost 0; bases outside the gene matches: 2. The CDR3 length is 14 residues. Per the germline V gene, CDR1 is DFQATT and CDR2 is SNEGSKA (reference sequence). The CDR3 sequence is CSALSGSSYNEQFF. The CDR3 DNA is TGCAGTGCTCTTAGCGGGAGCTCCTACAATGAGCAGTTCTTC.

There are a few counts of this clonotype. CDR3 in amino acids: CASSPRTSGGEQYF. CDR3 sequence (DNA): TGTGCCAGCAGCCCAAGGACTAGCGGGGGCGAGCAGTACTTC. The J gene is TRBJ2-7, the V gene TRBV7-2, with 13 bases identical to TRBD2. This CDR3 spans 14 amino acids. Per the germline V gene, CDR1 is SGHTA and CDR2 is FQGNSA. V shed 5 bases, J shed 6 bases, and the junction held 4 bases outside the gene matches.

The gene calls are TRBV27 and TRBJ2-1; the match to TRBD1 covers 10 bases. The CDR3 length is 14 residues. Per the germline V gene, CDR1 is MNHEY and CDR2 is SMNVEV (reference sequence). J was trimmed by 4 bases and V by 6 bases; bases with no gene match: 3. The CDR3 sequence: CASRGQGRYNEQFF. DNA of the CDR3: TGTGCCAGCAGGGGACAGGGGCGGTACAATGAGCAGTTCTTC.